The source of this T cell receptor (beta chain) is a study of shared clonotypes between healthy human individuals. Germline V gene sequence: CDR1 MGHRA, CDR2 YSYEKL. CDR3 size: 15 residues. V gave up 2 bases and J gave up 4 bases, with 14 bases separating them. Broader study findings: Relative to memory subsets, naive subsets generally showed larger estimated richness. Clonotype sharing across donors was expected to vary with sequencing depth. Despite large depth, sorted-subset datasets appeared incompletely sequenced. Non-shared clonotypes were found to have lower generation probabilities than the clonotypes that were shared by all four of the sorted-subset donors.

Method: immunoSEQ multiplex PCR; TCRdb's copy keeps in-frame clones and lacks some. Seen here are a few hundred thousand clones, roughly 91% observed once, and the top ten hold 15% to 20%. Regarding this clone: Its antigen is unknown.

This chain joins TRBV4-1 and TRBJ1-2; tentatively, D is TRBD1 (5 bases). Sequences were obtained from memory CD8+ T cells sorted from blood. As for subset: CD45RO+ cells pooled with CCR7-negative TemRA cells. This clonotype was obtained from a young man in good health. CDR3 coding DNA: TGCGCCAGCAGCCAAACGGGCCAAGGGGTCTATGGCTACACCTTC. Translated, it gives CASSQTGQGVYGYTF.